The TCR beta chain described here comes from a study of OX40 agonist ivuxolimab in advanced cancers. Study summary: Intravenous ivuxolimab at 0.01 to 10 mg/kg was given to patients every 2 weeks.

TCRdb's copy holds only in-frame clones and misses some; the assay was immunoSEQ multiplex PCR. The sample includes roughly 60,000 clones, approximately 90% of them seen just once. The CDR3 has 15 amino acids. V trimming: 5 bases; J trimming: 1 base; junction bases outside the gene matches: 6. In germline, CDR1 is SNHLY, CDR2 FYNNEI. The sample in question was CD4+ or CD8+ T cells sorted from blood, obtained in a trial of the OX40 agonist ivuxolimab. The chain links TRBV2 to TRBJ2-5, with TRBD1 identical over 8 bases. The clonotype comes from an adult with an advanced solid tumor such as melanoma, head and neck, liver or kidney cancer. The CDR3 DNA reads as TGTGCCAGCAGTACCGGACAGGGCGGCCAAGAGACCCAGTACTTC. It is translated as CASSTGQGGQETQYF.